This paragraph covers one TCR beta chain sequence. This sample was included in a study of shared clonotypes between healthy human individuals. Germline CDR1 is WNHNN and CDR2 is SYGVQD (reference sequence). This CDR3 comprises 13 residues. The V gene lost 6 bases and the J gene lost 5 bases, with 13 bases spanning the gap. Profiling relied on immunoSEQ multiplex PCR, and the TCRdb table lists in-frame clones only, not all of them. The repertoire consists of some 2.1 million clones, with around 95% occurring once and the leading ten covering less than 2%. As defined, naive CD8 cells were CD45RO-negative and positively selected for CCR7, with terminally differentiated effector memory CD45RA+ cells excluded.

The clonotype was recovered from a man aged 18 to 35 in good health. Some clones in this sample may be carry-over from other donors' samples. Sequenced input: naive CD8+ T cells from PBMCs. The rearrangement joins TRBV10-1 to TRBJ1-1; possible D gene TRBD1, 5 bases. For the CDR3, the DNA is TGCGCCAGCAGGGCGGATTGGGGGACTGAAGCTTTCTTT. Encoded protein: CASRADWGTEAFF.